These T cell receptor beta chains were read from a single sample in a study of early T cells in non-severe SARS-CoV-2 infection. Each CDR3 protein is one row after TCRdb ran MiXCR on the 5' RACE reads. The table lists 100,000 to 120,000 distinct CDR3 sequences, 9% to 14% of them singletons. The source material was whole blood. These receptors were obtained from an adult who was a healthcare worker with PCR-confirmed SARS-CoV-2 infection or an uninfected control (not recorded which). CDR3s include the opening cysteine and the closing phenylalanine or tryptophan. A D gene is named only where the DNA matches it firmly. Some rows mark clone size as missing; the rest say once, few, many or name a class of expanded clone.

TRBJ1-1 many 14 TRBD1 TRBV6-5 TGTGCCAGCATCAGAGACAGGGGGTTCCCTGAAGCTTTCTTT CASIRDRGFPEAFF
TRBJ2-3 . 16 . TRBV10-3 TGTGCCATCAGTGAGTCATACCCGACTTACGCAGATACGCAGTATTTT CAISESYPTYADTQYF
TRBJ1-5 many 13 . TRBV3-1 TGTGCCAGCAGCCAAGATCCTGGTCAGCCCCAGCATTTT CASSQDPGQPQHF
TRBJ2-5 . 14 TRBD2 TRBV18 TGTGCCAGCTCACCATCTAGCGGGAGAGAGACCCAGTACTTC CASSPSSGRETQYF
TRBJ1-2 once 16 TRBD1 TRBV18 TGTGTCAGCTCACCACGCGGACAGGGGGTTAACTATGGCTACACCTTC CVSSPRGQGVNYGYTF
TRBJ1-4 many 15 . TRBV5-7 TGTGCCAGCAGCCCCCCGGCCCTGACGTACGAAAAACTGTTTTTT CASSPPALTYEKLFF
TRBJ2-7 . 14 . TRBV10-1 TGCGCCAGCAGTGTAAAAGGGGTCCCCAGCGAGCAGTACTTC CASSVKGVPSEQYF
TRBJ1-1 many 12 . TRBV2 TGTGCCAGCAGTGATCCGAGGACTGAAGCTTTCTTT CASSDPRTEAFF
TRBJ2-3 few 15 TRBD1 TRBV12-3/TRBV12-4 TGTGCCAGCAGTTCCGGGACAGCTTCGGCAGATACGCAGTATTTT CASSSGTASADTQYF
TRBJ1-2 many 12 . TRBV12-3/TRBV12-4 TGTGCCAGCAAGGGGTTTGACTATGGCTACACCTTC CASKGFDYGYTF
TRBJ2-7 few 14 TRBD1 TRBV7-9 TGTGCCAGCAGGCCTGTGACAGGGTCGGGGGAGCAGTACTTC CASRPVTGSGEQYF
TRBJ1-4 . 15 . TRBV18 TGTGCCAGCTCACCGTGGACATCGGACTATGAAAAACTGTTTTTT CASSPWTSDYEKLFF
TRBJ2-1 . 13 TRBD2 TRBV29-1 TGCAGCGTTTCAACTAGCGGATACAATGAGCAGTTCTTC CSVSTSGYNEQFF
TRBJ2-1 many 18 TRBD2 TRBV5-6 TGTGCCAGCACCGACCGAACCCTAGCGGGAGTGTCCTACAATGAGCAGTTCTTC CASTDRTLAGVSYNEQFF
TRBJ2-7 many 15 TRBD2 TRBV20-1 TGCAGTGCTATCGCGACTAGCGGGAGAGACTACGAGCAGTACTTC CSAIATSGRDYEQYF
TRBJ2-7 many 15 . TRBV7-8 TGTGCCAGCAGCTCGACCAAGGGGGGTTCCTACGAGCAGTACTTC CASSSTKGGSYEQYF
TRBJ2-7 many 14 TRBD1 TRBV6-5 TGTGCCAGCAGTTACGACAGGGGACCCTACGAGCAGTACTTC CASSYDRGPYEQYF
TRBJ2-1 many 16 TRBD2 TRBV7-6 TGTGCCAGCAGTCACTTGACTAGCGGGGCCCCTTTTGAGCAGTTCTTC CASSHLTSGAPFEQFF
TRBJ1-1 many 12 . TRBV7-9 TGTGCCAGCAGCTTAACGAGGCAGGAAGCTTTCTTT CASSLTRQEAFF
TRBJ2-1 few 15 . TRBV2 TGTGCCACCAAACCCACTCCCCACTCCTACAATGAGCAGTTCTTC CATKPTPHSYNEQFF
TRBJ2-4 few 17 TRBD2 TRBV5-4 TGTGCCAGCAGCTTCCGGTCGGGGGGGCCCCGAGGGGACATTCAGTACTTC CASSFRSGGPRGDIQYF
TRBJ2-5 . 12 . TRBV20-1 TGCAGTGCTAGTGCCGGAAAAGAGACCCAGTACTTC CSASAGKETQYF
TRBJ2-5 . 16 . TRBV5-1 TGCGCCAGCAGCTTGATTGCGGGGGCAGGGCAAGAGACCCAGTACTTC CASSLIAGAGQETQYF
TRBJ2-1 many 13 TRBD1 TRBV27 TGTACCAGCCGGGGTGGGGACAGGGATGAGCAGTTCTTC CTSRGGDRDEQFF
TRBJ1-1 . 14 . TRBV5-1 TGCGCCAGCAGCTTTGGGGCCCCGGACACTGAAGCTTTCTTT CASSFGAPDTEAFF
TRBJ2-7 few 14 . TRBV4-1 TGCGCCAGCAGCATCGGGCCAGGCGGCTACGAGCAGTACTTC CASSIGPGGYEQYF
TRBJ2-1 few 14 TRBD1 TRBV10-1 TGCGCCAGCAGTGAAGGGGGCCCGGTCAATGAGCAGTTCTTC CASSEGGPVNEQFF
TRBJ1-2 . 14 . TRBV6-5 TGTGCCAGCCGTCAATGGAGTGTTGACTATGGCTACACCTTC CASRQWSVDYGYTF
TRBJ1-5 . 12 . TRBV28 TGTGCCAGCAGGGGAAGCTATCAGCCCCAGCATTTT CASRGSYQPQHF
TRBJ2-5 many 12 . TRBV29-1 TGCAGCGTTGACAGGGGAACGGGGACCCAGTACTTC CSVDRGTGTQYF
TRBJ2-7 many 15 . TRBV28 TGTGCCAGCAGAACTAGGACACTCGACTCCTACGAGCAGTACTTC CASRTRTLDSYEQYF
TRBJ2-3 . 13 . TRBV11-1 TGTGCCAGCAGCTACGGGGGTGGAGACAGAAGGTATTTT CASSYGGGDRRYF
TRBJ1-5 . 13 . TRBV6-6 TGTGCCAGCAGTTCACAGGCACATCAGCCCCAGCATTTT CASSSQAHQPQHF
TRBJ2-7 many 11 TRBD1 TRBV12-5 TGTGCTAGTGGTTTAGGGACAGATGAGTACTTC CASGLGTDEYF
TRBJ2-7 many 14 TRBD2 TRBV7-9 TGTGCCAGCAGCCCCGGGACTAGTTCCCACGAGCAGTACTTC CASSPGTSSHEQYF
TRBJ1-1 . 13 . TRBV25-1 TGTGCCAGCAGTGAATCCCCAGGGAGGGAAGCTTTCTTT CASSESPGREAFF
TRBJ2-1 many 15 . TRBV29-1 TGCAGCGTTGATGGTGGGGGGAACTCCTACAATGAGCAGTTCTTC CSVDGGGNSYNEQFF
TRBJ2-3 . 13 . TRBV3-1 TGTGCCAGCAGCGAGGCAGGTCGAGATACGCAGTATTTT CASSEAGRDTQYF
TRBJ2-2 many 14 . TRBV29-1 TGCAGCCCTGGAGGGGGTGGGTTCACCGGGGAGCTGTTTTTT CSPGGGGFTGELFF
TRBJ2-3 few 20 TRBD2 TRBV12-3/TRBV12-4 TGTGCCAGCAGCCCCCCACCGCGGACTAGCGGGGGGGTTAGCACAGATACGCAGTATTTT CASSPPPRTSGGVSTDTQYF